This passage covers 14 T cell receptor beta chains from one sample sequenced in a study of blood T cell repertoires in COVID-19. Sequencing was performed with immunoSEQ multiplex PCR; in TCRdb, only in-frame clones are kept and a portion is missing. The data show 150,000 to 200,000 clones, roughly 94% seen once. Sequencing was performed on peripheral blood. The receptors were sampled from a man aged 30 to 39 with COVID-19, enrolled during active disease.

The CDR3 region is CASSASTSGGVETQYF. The CDR3 nucleotides read TGTGCCAGCAGCGCCTCGACTAGCGGGGGGGTTGAGACCCAGTACTTC. The chain employs TRBV7-7 and TRBJ2-5; TRBD2 matches at 14 bases. Germline V gives CDR1 SSHAT, CDR2 FNYEAQ (reference sequence). The J segment lost 5 bases and the V segment lost 5 bases, leaving 7 bases of the junction unmatched. The CDR3 length is 16 residues.

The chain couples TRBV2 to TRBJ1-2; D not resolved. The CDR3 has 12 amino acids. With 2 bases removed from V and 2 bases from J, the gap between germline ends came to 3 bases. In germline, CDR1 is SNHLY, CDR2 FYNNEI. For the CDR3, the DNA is TGTGCCAGCAGTGAACAGAACTATGGCTACACCTTC. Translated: CASSEQNYGYTF.

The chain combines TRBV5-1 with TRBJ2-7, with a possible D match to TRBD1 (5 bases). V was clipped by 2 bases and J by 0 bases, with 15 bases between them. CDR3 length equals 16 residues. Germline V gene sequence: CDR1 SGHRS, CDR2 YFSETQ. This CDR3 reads CASSFPPETDSYEQYF. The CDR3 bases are TGCGCCAGCAGCTTCCCGCCCGAGACAGACTCCTACGAGCAGTACTTC.

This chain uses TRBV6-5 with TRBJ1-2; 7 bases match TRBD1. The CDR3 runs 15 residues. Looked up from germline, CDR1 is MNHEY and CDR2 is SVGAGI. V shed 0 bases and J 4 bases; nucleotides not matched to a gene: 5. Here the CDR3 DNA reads TGTGCCAGCAGTTACTCTGAGGGGGCGGCCTATGGCTACACCTTC. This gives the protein CASSYSEGAAYGYTF.

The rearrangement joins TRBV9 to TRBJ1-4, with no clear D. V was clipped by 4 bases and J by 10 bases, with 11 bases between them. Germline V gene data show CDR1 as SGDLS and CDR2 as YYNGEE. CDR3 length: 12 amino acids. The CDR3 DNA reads TGTGCCAGCAGCCCCCCGGAGGGAAAACTGTTTTTT. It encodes CASSPPEGKLFF.

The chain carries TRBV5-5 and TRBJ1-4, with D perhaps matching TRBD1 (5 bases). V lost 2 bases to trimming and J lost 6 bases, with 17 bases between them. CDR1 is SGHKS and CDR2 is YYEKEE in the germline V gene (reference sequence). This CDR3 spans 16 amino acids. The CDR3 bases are TGTGCCAGCAGCTTAGCCACAGGCCATTCTGATGAAAAACTGTTTTTT. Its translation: CASSLATGHSDEKLFF. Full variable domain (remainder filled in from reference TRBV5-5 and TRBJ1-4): DAGVTQSPTHLIKTRGQQVTLRCSPISGHKSVSWYQQVLGQGPQFIFQYYEKEERGRGNFPDRFSARQFPNYSSELNVNALLLGDSALYLCASSLATGHSDEKLFFGSGTQLSVL.

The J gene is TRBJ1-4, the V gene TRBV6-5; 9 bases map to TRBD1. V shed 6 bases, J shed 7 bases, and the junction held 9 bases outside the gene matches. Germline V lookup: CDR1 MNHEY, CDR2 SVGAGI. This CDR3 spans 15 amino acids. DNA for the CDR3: TGTGCCAGCAGGGGAACAGGGGGCGTAACTGAAAAACTGTTTTTT. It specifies CASRGTGGVTEKLFF.

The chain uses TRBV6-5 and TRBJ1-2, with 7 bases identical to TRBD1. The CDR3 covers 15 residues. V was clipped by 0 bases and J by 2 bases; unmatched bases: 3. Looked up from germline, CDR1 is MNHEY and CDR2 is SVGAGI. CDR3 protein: CASSYSRQGNYGYTF. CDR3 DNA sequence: TGTGCCAGCAGTTACTCAAGACAGGGCAACTATGGCTACACCTTC.

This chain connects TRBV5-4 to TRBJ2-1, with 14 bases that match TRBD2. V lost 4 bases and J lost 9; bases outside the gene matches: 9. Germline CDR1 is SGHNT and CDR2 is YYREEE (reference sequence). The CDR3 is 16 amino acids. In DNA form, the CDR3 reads TGTGCCAGCAGCCAGGGGACTAGCGGGGGCAGGACTGAGCAGTTCTTC. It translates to CASSQGTSGGRTEQFF. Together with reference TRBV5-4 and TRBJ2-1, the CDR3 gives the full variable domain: ETGVTQSPTHLIKTRGQQVTLRCSSQSGHNTVSWYQQALGQGPQFIFQYYREEENGRGNFPPRFSGLQFPNYSSELNVNALELDDSALYLCASSQGTSGGRTEQFFGPGTRLTVL.

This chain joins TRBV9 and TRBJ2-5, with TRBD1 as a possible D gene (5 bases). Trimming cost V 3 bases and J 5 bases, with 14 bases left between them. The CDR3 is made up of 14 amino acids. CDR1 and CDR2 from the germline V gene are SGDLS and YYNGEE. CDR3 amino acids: CASSGQSRVETQYF. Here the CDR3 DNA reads TGTGCCAGCAGCGGCCAATCCAGGGTGGAGACCCAGTACTTC.

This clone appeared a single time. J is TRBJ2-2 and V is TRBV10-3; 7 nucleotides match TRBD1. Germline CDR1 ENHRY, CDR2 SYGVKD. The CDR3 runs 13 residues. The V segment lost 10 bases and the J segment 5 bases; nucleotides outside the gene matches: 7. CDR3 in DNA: TGTGCCACCCCGGGACAGAGAACCGGGGAGCTGTTTTTT. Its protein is CATPGQRTGELFF.

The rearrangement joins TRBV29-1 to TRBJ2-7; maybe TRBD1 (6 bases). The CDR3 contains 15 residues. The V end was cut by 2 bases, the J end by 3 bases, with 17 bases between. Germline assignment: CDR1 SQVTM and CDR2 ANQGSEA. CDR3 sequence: CSVEWMARGSYEQYF. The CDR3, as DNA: TGCAGCGTTGAATGGATGGCCAGGGGAAGCTACGAGCAGTACTTC.

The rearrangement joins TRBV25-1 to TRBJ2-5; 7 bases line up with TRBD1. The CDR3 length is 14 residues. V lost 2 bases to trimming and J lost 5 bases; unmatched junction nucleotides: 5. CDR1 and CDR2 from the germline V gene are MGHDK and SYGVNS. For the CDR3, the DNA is TGTGCCAGCAGTGAAGTAGGGACAGCCGAGACCCAGTACTTC. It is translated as CASSEVGTAETQYF.

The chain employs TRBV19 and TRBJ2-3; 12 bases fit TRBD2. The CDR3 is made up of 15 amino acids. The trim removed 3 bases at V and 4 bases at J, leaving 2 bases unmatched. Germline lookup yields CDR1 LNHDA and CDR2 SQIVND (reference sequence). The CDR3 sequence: CASSIPSGGADTQYF. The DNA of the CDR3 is TGTGCCAGTAGTATCCCTAGCGGGGGGGCAGATACGCAGTATTTT.